The 22 T cell receptor beta chains listed next were all sequenced from one sample in a study of tumor-infiltrating lymphocytes in primary liver carcinoma. Germline DNA was also extracted, with blood RNA taken from unsorted whole blood. A constant-region primer served to make TCR beta cDNA from about 0.45 ug total RNA. Three rounds of nested multiplex PCR with slightly modified ARM-PCR produced TCR beta libraries. TRBV1-TRBV30 forward primers paired with a C-beta reverse primer drove the first two PCR rounds, about 9 cycles each. From the multiplex PCR reads, TCRdb called clonotypes with MiXCR, one entry per CDR3 protein. The sample includes about 300,000 distinct CDR3 sequences, about 60% of them seen just once. Sample: peripheral blood. The receptors originated from a man aged 35 to 55 with primary liver carcinoma and hepatitis B virus infection.

This clonotype was seen many times. The V call is TRBV29-1, the J call TRBJ2-1, with D possibly matching TRBD2 (6 bases). The CDR3 length is 12 residues. Germline V gene sequence: CDR1 SQVTM, CDR2 ANQGSEA. Trimming removed 4 bases from V and 6 bases from J, with 10 bases in between. The CDR3 nucleotides read TGCAGCGTTGGCCGGGACTCCAATGAGCAGTTCTTC. This sequence encodes CSVGRDSNEQFF.

Regarding this clonotype: A read error may produce the germline difference seen at one junction end. V gene TRBV6-5 combines with J gene TRBJ2-1; D remains unclear. From germline, CDR1 is MNHEY and CDR2 SVGAGI. This CDR3 contains 12 residues. The CDR3: CASSPTYIEQFF. The CDR3 nucleotides are TGTGCCAGCAGTCCCACCTACATTGAGCAGTTCTTC.

Regarding this clonotype: This likely comes from a read error, as the CDR3 has no conserved phenylalanine or tryptophan at its end. Because the CDR3's place on the DNA is in doubt, the DNA is left out and the CDR3 is given as listed by TCRdb. The gene calls are TRBV12-3 or TRBV12-4 and TRBJ1-1; TRBD1 was called by the table and not checked on the DNA. Inclusive of both ends, the CDR3 amounts to 14 amino acids. The CDR3 loop is CASSTDRVYTEAFL.

As for this clonotype: With a much larger clone just one base away, this may be a read error. This chain joins TRBV4-2 and TRBJ1-1; D is ambiguous. This CDR3 is built from 13 residues. Germline CDR1 is LGHNA and CDR2 is YNFKEQ. The CDR3 spells CASSEERSTEAFF. The CDR3, as DNA: TGCGCCAGCAGCGAAGAAAGGAGCACTGAAGCTTTCTTT.

Points on this clonotype: A much larger clone sits a single nucleotide away, making a read error possible. The chain joins TRBV29-1 to TRBJ2-1, with TRBD2 as a possible D gene (5 bases). V was cut by 5 bases and J by 3 bases, with 8 bases left in between. Germline V gene sequence: CDR1 SQVTM, CDR2 ANQGSEA. The CDR3 has 12 amino acids. CDR3 sequence: CSVCGGYNEQFF. For the CDR3, the DNA is TGCAGCGTTTGTGGAGGCTACAATGAGCAGTTCTTC.

Concerning this clonotype: One base away lies a much larger clone, so this may be a sequencing read error. The rearrangement links TRBV6-5 to TRBJ2-5; D is unclear. V was cut by 2 bases and J by 2 bases, with 6 bases left in between. The germline V gene has CDR1 MNHEY and CDR2 SVGAGI. CDR3 length equals 13 residues. DNA of the CDR3: TGTGCCAGCAGTTACGCAAGGCAAGAGACCCAGTACTTC. Translating gives CASSYARQETQYF.

This clonotype occurred a few times. This chain connects TRBV4-1 to TRBJ1-1; TRBD1 agrees at 9 bases. CDR3 length: 16 amino acids. Germline CDR1 and CDR2: MGHRA and YSYEKL. Here the CDR3 reads CTNSRSWTDRGIEAFF. The CDR3 DNA sequence: TGCACCAACAGCCGATCCTGGACGGACAGGGGAATTGAAGCTTTCTTT.

Within the sample, this clonotype is medium-sized. The gene calls are TRBV29-1 and TRBJ2-2; D may be TRBD1 or TRBD2 (5 bases each). CDR1 is SQVTM and CDR2 is ANQGSEA in the germline V gene. CDR3 length: 14 residues. Trimming pared 6 bases from V and 4 bases from J, leaving 15 bases between. In DNA, the CDR3 is TGCAGCGTCCTCGGTCCGGGACCCACCGGGGAGCTGTTTTTT. This gives the protein CSVLGPGPTGELFF.

Regarding this clonotype: Mismatch with germline at one junction end may stem from a read error. The chain recombines TRBV5-6 with TRBJ2-2; 7 nucleotides match TRBD2. Germline CDR1 and CDR2: SGHDT and YYEEEE. This CDR3 has 16 amino acids. This CDR3 reads CASSTGDYPNTRELFF. The CDR3 bases are TGTGCCAGCAGCACTGGGGACTACCCTAACACCAGGGAGCTGTTTTTT.

For this clonotype: One junction end does not reproduce the germline sequence, and a read error may be involved. This chain uses TRBV12-3 or TRBV12-4 with TRBJ2-1; 8 positions agree with TRBD2. The CDR3 is 14 residues long. The CDR3 DNA is TGTGTCAGCAGATTCACTAGCGGCTACAATGAGCGGTTCTTC. This translates into CVSRFTSGYNERFF.

A remark on this clonotype: A much larger clone sits a single nucleotide away, making a read error possible. V and J are TRBV11-2 and TRBJ1-3; D ambiguous. The CDR3 extends over 13 amino acids. Germline V CDR1 and CDR2: SGHAT, FQNNGV. This CDR3 is CVSSRPAGYTIYF. The CDR3 bases are TGTGTCAGCAGCCGCCCCGCGGGTTACACCATATATTTT. The full variable domain, with the rest looked up from reference TRBV11-2 and TRBJ1-3, is EAGVAQSPRYKIIEKRQSVAFWCNPISGHATLYWYQQILGQGPKLLIQFQNNGVVDDSQLPKDRFSAERLKGVDSTLKIQPAKLEDSAVYLCVSSRPAGYTIYFGEGSWLTVV.

V and J are TRBV7-9 and TRBJ2-5; 7 bases agree with TRBD1. Germline V lookup: CDR1 SEHNR, CDR2 FQNEAQ (reference sequence). The V segment lost 5 bases and the J segment 2 bases; nucleotides outside the gene matches: 5. The CDR3 is 14 amino acids. CDR3 nucleotides: TGTGCCAGCAGCCACCGGGACAGACAAGAGACCCAGTACTTC. The encoded protein is CASSHRDRQETQYF. The whole variable domain, remainder taken from reference TRBV7-9 and TRBJ2-5, is DTGVSQNPRHKITKRGQNVTFRCDPISEHNRLYWYRQTLGQGPEFLTYFQNEAQLEKSRLLSDRFSAERPKGSFSTLEIQRTEQGDSAMYLCASSHRDRQETQYFGPGTRLLVL.

This rearrangement joins TRBV12-3 or TRBV12-4 to TRBJ2-3; TRBD2 matches at 7 bases. With V trimmed by 9 bases and J by 2 bases, 8 bases remained unmatched. The CDR3 is 14 residues long. CDR3 sequence reads: CASERGVFTDTQYF. CDR3 sequence (DNA): TGTGCCAGTGAGCGGGGAGTCTTCACAGATACGCAGTATTTT.

For this clonotype: A read error may be the cause here, since a much bigger clone is one base away. The rearrangement uses TRBV10-3 and TRBJ2-5; a possible D gene is TRBD2 (6 bases). The CDR3 consists of 14 residues. V shed 4 bases and J shed 2 bases, with 11 bases lying between them. From germline, CDR1 is ENHRY and CDR2 SYGVKD. CDR3 nucleotides: TGTGCCATCAGTGCCCTGGCGGGGCAAGAGACCCAGTACTTC. Protein: CAISALAGQETQYF.

Points on this clonotype: Since a much larger clone is just one base distant, this may be a read error. The V and J genes are TRBV1 and TRBJ2-1; TRBD2, the D gene given by the table, was not confirmed from the DNA. TRBV1 is a pseudogene segment. This CDR3 contains 16 residues. The CDR3 nucleotides read TGCACCAACAGCCAAGACGCTAAAGTAGCGGGATATGAGCAGTTCTTC. Protein sequence: CTNSQDAKVAGYEQFF.

The chain uses TRBV5-5 and TRBJ2-7, with 8 bases lining up with TRBD1. Germline CDR1 reads SGHKS; CDR2 reads YYEKEE (reference sequence). The CDR3 consists of 13 residues. The V gene end was trimmed by 4 bases and the J gene end by 4 bases; junction bases not matched to a gene: 4. CDR3 DNA sequence: TGTGCCAGCAGCCTCCGGGACAGGTACGAGCAGTACTTC. Amino acid sequence: CASSLRDRYEQYF. Full variable domain (remainder filled in from reference TRBV5-5 and TRBJ2-7): DAGVTQSPTHLIKTRGQQVTLRCSPISGHKSVSWYQQVLGQGPQFIFQYYEKEERGRGNFPDRFSARQFPNYSSELNVNALLLGDSALYLCASSLRDRYEQYFGPGTRLTVT.

Worth noting for this clonotype: A much more abundant neighbour one base away suggests this may be a read error. The chain is built from TRBV4-2 and TRBJ2-7; D is uncertain. From germline, CDR1 is LGHNA and CDR2 YNFKEQ. The CDR3 covers 15 residues. The CDR3 here is CASSQDAQIGYVQYF. DNA of the CDR3: TGTGCCAGCAGCCAAGATGCCCAGATAGGGTACGTGCAGTACTTC.

As regards this clonotype: This may arise from a read error, as a much more abundant clone is one base away. The chain joins TRBV29-1 to TRBJ2-7; D is ambiguous. The CDR3 runs to 11 residues. CDR1 SQVTM and CDR2 ANQGSEA come from the germline V gene. Written as DNA, the CDR3 is TGCAGCGTTGGCTCCGCCTACGAGCGGTACTTC. As protein: CSVGSAYERYF.

This clonotype has only a few counts. This rearrangement joins TRBV7-9 to TRBJ2-1, with TRBD2 matching over 13 bases. Germline lookup yields CDR1 SEHNR and CDR2 FQNEAQ (reference sequence). V was pared by 5 bases and J by 6 bases, with 4 bases of the junction left unmatched. There are 15 residues in the CDR3. CDR3 amino acids: CASSDTSGRANEQFF. The CDR3 DNA follows: TGTGCCAGCAGCGATACTAGCGGGAGGGCCAATGAGCAGTTCTTC.

V gene TRBV28 combines with J gene TRBJ1-4; D gene uncertain. Deletions cut 4 bases from V and 0 bases from J, with 9 bases between. The CDR3 runs 15 residues. CDR1 is MDHEN, CDR2 SYDVKM, per germline. DNA for the CDR3: TGTGCCAGCAGTTCACCAGGCGCAACTAATGAAAAACTGTTTTTT. Translated: CASSSPGATNEKLFF.

This clonotype was counted a few times. Possible read error: a much larger clone is one base away. The chain combines TRBV4-2 with TRBJ1-6, with a tentative D call TRBD1 (5 bases). This CDR3 is 17 amino acids long. Germline CDR1 LGHNA, CDR2 YNFKEQ. The CDR3, as DNA: TGTGCCAGCAGCCAAGACGGAAGGGTAGGACATAATTCACTCCTCCACTTT. Its translation: CASSQDGRVGHNSLLHF.

Worth noting for this clonotype: The junction does not match germline at one end; this may be a read error. The J gene is TRBJ2-1, the V gene TRBV6-6, with 8 bases matching TRBD2. Germline CDR1 is MNHNY and CDR2 is SVGAGI (reference sequence). The CDR3 is made up of 17 amino acids. The CDR3 coding sequence is TGTGCCACCAGTTACGGAACGGGAGGGTACCGAGACAATGAGCAGTTCTTC. This sequence encodes CATSYGTGGYRDNEQFF.